Listed below are T cell receptor beta chains from one sample, sequenced in a study of blood T cell repertoires in COVID-19. Assay: immunoSEQ multiplex PCR; the TCRdb copy retains only in-frame clones and omits some. The table has 150,000 to 200,000 clones, around four fifths seen once. The sequenced sample consisted of peripheral blood. The receptors here all came from a woman in her 30s with acute or convalescent COVID-19. Both conserved end residues are trimmed from each CDR3.

v_call cdr3_aa
TRBV28 ASSPGGNGGNQPQH
TRBV4-1 ASSQGLAGAEEQY
TRBV12-3/TRBV12-4 ASIGDSNYGYT
TRBV19 ASSLPRRSSPYGYT
TRBV7-3 ASSLNGQGGTQY
TRBV28 ASRESGRAWEQY
TRBV27 ASFRQGRSNEQF
TRBV6-5 ASSYSWSANYGYT
TRBV27 ASSFAGRHYNEQF
TRBV14 ASSRGTNFLLTDTQY
TRBV29-1 SVESVGGPNEQF
TRBV4-2 ASSQHPRAQGGQPQH
TRBV24-1 ATAVTAPTGELF
TRBV11-3 ASSLGPANTGELF
TRBV6-5 ASSKQGTGELF
TRBV15 ATSRDQTGADTQY
TRBV6-2/TRBV6-3 ASSPRGAPRTQY
TRBV12-3/TRBV12-4 ASSPAGDGYT
TRBV28 ASRSPTGAQGGGELF
TRBV28 ASSLGDREGEQY
TRBV28 ASSPLTSGDSGANVLT
TRBV18 ASSPDREGTGELF
TRBV19 ASSIAGATEAF
TRBV12-3/TRBV12-4 ASSFIYTGELF
TRBV6-2/TRBV6-3 ASSYSGLAGGQD
TRBV28 ASTRGGVGENIQY
TRBV24-1 ATSRDRGQPQH
TRBV24-1 ATSDARDTQETQY
TRBV7-2 ASSPGGRVWTQY
TRBV7-2 ASSSGQGVGKNIQY
TRBV29-1 SVDLGQGETQY
TRBV20-1 SASPHEAF
TRBV6-5 ASSLGTGVRETQY
TRBV5-1 ASSLVADTQY
TRBV30 AWSVLRGQRREQF
TRBV19 ASGHQNTEAF
TRBV6-5 ASSTTGLSGNTIY
TRBV27 ASSPRVGTYYEQY
TRBV27 ASSPRAGGGSPLH
TRBV21-1 ASSKVGRGSGNTEAF
TRBV6-4 ASSDSIGGSSGYT
TRBV5-6 ASSSLAGAGLVLY
TRBV15 ATSRVGSGSSYNEQF
TRBV27 ASSLRRGKAF
TRBV21-1 ASSTGRDRGNSSYNSPLH
TRBV19 ASTSGNGAYEQY
TRBV6-2/TRBV6-3 ASSQWSNYGYT
TRBV19 ASSGLAGGETQY
TRBV7-2 ASSLGTGLGTGELF
TRBV19 ASSMQGTGAQAREQY
TRBV28 ATTGGSYEQY
TRBV2 ASLRTEGLGYT
TRBV5-4 ASSPSGTVNTEAF
TRBV30 AWSHRDRKAGELF
TRBV29-1 SVGLAAPEGYEQY
TRBV12-1 ASSLKLPRDTQY
TRBV7-2 ASSLGEREGETQY
TRBV29-1 SAGAANYGYT
TRBV19 ASSIPRQEQY